These T cell receptor beta chains were read from a single sample in a study of molecular identifiers for immune sequencing clone quantification. TCRdb called the PCR reads again in MiXCR, with one record for every CDR3 protein. The sample consists of some 100,000 distinct CDR3 sequences, about 20% of them appearing once. Sample: naive CD8+ T cells from blood, with Jurkat cell RNA spiked in. These receptors were taken from a human donor in good health. Some libraries in this study had Jurkat cell RNA spiked in. Both conserved end residues are part of each CDR3. A D gene is named only where the DNA matches it firmly. Size is omitted from some rows. Given values are once, few, many or a class for expanded clones.

clone size,V gene,D gene,J gene,CDR3 DNA,CDR3 protein
NA,TRBV20-1,TRBD2,TRBJ2-1,TGCAGTGCCGGGACTAGCGCGATCTCCTACAATGAGCAGTTCTTC,CSAGTSAISYNEQFF
many,TRBV5-6,NA,TRBJ2-5,TGTGCCAGCAGCTTGGACAGCCAAGAGACCCAGTACTTC,CASSLDSQETQYF
NA,TRBV25-1,NA,TRBJ2-7,TGTGCCTGCGCCAACGCGTGGCCAGGCTACGAGCAGTACTTC,CACANAWPGYEQYF
many,TRBV12-3/TRBV12-4,NA,TRBJ1-4,TGTGCCAGCAGTTTACAGCTGTTGAATGAAAAACTGTTTTTT,CASSLQLLNEKLFF
many,TRBV25-1,NA,TRBJ1-2,TGTGCCAGCAGTGCCGGGGCTTTGGGAGGCTACACCTTC,CASSAGALGGYTF
many,TRBV10-3,TRBD2,TRBJ2-5,TGTGCCATCAGTGGACCGGGACTAGCGGGAGAAGAGACCCAGTACTTC,CAISGPGLAGEETQYF
many,TRBV9,NA,TRBJ2-3,TGTGCCAGCAGCGTAGCGGGGTTTTCCGCAGATACGCAGTATTTT,CASSVAGFSADTQYF
many,TRBV28,NA,TRBJ1-1,TGTGCCAGCAGCCCCAACACTGAAGCTTTCTTT,CASSPNTEAFF
many,TRBV7-9,NA,TRBJ1-1,TGTGCCAGCAGCTTAGGGGGCTTGGGGGAAGCTTTCTTT,CASSLGGLGEAFF
NA,TRBV30,NA,TRBJ2-1,TGTGCCTCCTGGGTCCCGACCTACAATGAGCGGTCCTTC,CASWVPTYNERSF
many,TRBV4-1,NA,TRBJ2-1,TGCGCCAGCAGCCAAGTGGGGGGTTACAATGAGCAGTTCTTC,CASSQVGGYNEQFF
many,TRBV7-8,NA,TRBJ2-7,TGTGCCAGCAGCCAAACTGACCCGCCCGGGGAGCAGTACTTC,CASSQTDPPGEQYF
NA,TRBV7-2,NA,TRBJ2-3,TGTGCCAGCAGCCCCAGTCCCGCGGGGACGCTCACAGATACGCAGTATTTT,CASSPSPAGTLTDTQYF
many,TRBV19,NA,TRBJ2-5,TGTGCCAGTAGTATCGGGCACCAAGAGACCCAGTACTTC,CASSIGHQETQYF
many,TRBV5-4,NA,TRBJ2-3,TGTGCCAGCAGCGGGGGCTCAGGTTACGATACGCAGTATTTT,CASSGGSGYDTQYF
many,TRBV23-1,TRBD1,TRBJ2-7,TGCGCCAGCAGTCAGTCTGTCGGGACAGCTTACGAGCAGTACTTC,CASSQSVGTAYEQYF
many,TRBV27,TRBD2,TRBJ2-7,TGTGCCAGCAGTTTAGGGGCCCCGGGGGGCTACGAGCAGTACTTC,CASSLGAPGGYEQYF
many,TRBV6-2/TRBV6-3,NA,TRBJ1-2,TGTGCCAGCAGTTCTACGGGTGCGGGGGGCGTCTCTGGCTACACCTTC,CASSSTGAGGVSGYTF
many,TRBV19,NA,TRBJ1-5,TGTGCCAGTAGTATTAGTGTGGGGGAGCCCCAGCATTTT,CASSISVGEPQHF
many,TRBV7-2,TRBD1,TRBJ1-5,TGTGCCAGCAGCTTAGTCCGGACAGGGGCAGATCAGCCCCAGCATTTT,CASSLVRTGADQPQHF
many,TRBV28,TRBD2,TRBJ2-3,TGTGCCAGCAGTTTGCGCGGGAGTACAGATACGCAGTATTTT,CASSLRGSTDTQYF
many,TRBV11-2,NA,TRBJ2-5,TGTGCCAGCAGCCCAGCGGTTAAAGAGACCCAGTACTTC,CASSPAVKETQYF
many,TRBV2,TRBD2,TRBJ2-7,TGTGCCACCAGGACTAGCGGGGGCTTGAGGGTCTACGAGCAGTACTTC,CATRTSGGLRVYEQYF
NA,TRBV28,NA,TRBJ2-1,TGTGCCAGCAATTTGAGAACTAGCCTCTACAATGAGCAGTTCTTC,CASNLRTSLYNEQFF
many,TRBV6-2/TRBV6-3,NA,TRBJ2-3,TGTGCCAGCAGCCCTACTTACTGGGATACGCAGTATTTT,CASSPTYWDTQYF
NA,TRBV7-9,NA,TRBJ2-1,TGTGCCAGCAGCTTGGGGTTAGCAGAGAGCTCCTACAATGAGCAGTTCTTC,CASSLGLAESSYNEQFF
many,TRBV30,NA,TRBJ1-1,TGTGCCTGGAGTTCTGGAGGGGGTTTTAAAGCTTTCTTT,CAWSSGGGFKAFF
NA,TRBV6-6,TRBD1,TRBJ2-1,TGCGCCAGCAGTACAAGACAGGGGAATGTGCAGTTCTTC,CASSTRQGNVQFF
few,TRBV28,NA,TRBJ1-1,TGTGCCAGCAGCTACAACATGAACACTGAAGCTTTCTTT,CASSYNMNTEAFF
NA,TRBV11-2,TRBD2,TRBJ2-1,TGTGCCGGCAGCGGGCTAGCGGAGAACCATGAGCAGTTCTTC,CAGSGLAENHEQFF
many,TRBV2,NA,TRBJ2-1,TGTGCCAGCAGTGAACGGCAGGGGACCTACAATGAGCAGTTCTTC,CASSERQGTYNEQFF
many,TRBV7-8,NA,TRBJ2-2,TGTGCCAGCAGCTTATCCCGGGGTGGGGGTTCAACCGGGGAGCTGTTTTTT,CASSLSRGGGSTGELFF
many,TRBV1,NA,TRBJ1-5,TGCACCAGCAGCCAAGATCCCCACCTAGACAGGGATGGCAATCAGCCCCAGCATTTT,CTSSQDPHLDRDGNQPQHF
NA,TRBV7-9,NA,TRBJ2-3,TGTGCCAGCAGCTTTGACATCACGGATACGCAGTATTTT,CASSFDITDTQYF
many,TRBV28,NA,TRBJ2-5,TGTGCCAGCAGTTCCCCCGAAGAACAAGAGACCCAGTACTTC,CASSSPEEQETQYF
many,TRBV9,NA,TRBJ2-5,TGTGCCAGCAGCGTAGGAGGGGGTGGGGAGACCCAGTACTTC,CASSVGGGGETQYF
many,TRBV19,NA,TRBJ2-7,TGTGCCAGTAGTGCCGGGACGAACTACGAGCAGTACTTC,CASSAGTNYEQYF
many,TRBV4-3,NA,TRBJ2-1,TGCGCCAGCAGCCAAGACGCTAATTTGCACGGTGAGCAGTTCTTC,CASSQDANLHGEQFF
NA,TRBV15,TRBD2,TRBJ2-1,TGTGCCACCACGGGACTAGCGTCCTACAATGAGCAGTTCTTC,CATTGLASYNEQFF
many,TRBV27,NA,TRBJ1-2,TGTGCCAGCAGTCCCCTCCGGCCCTACTATGGCTACACCTTC,CASSPLRPYYGYTF
NA,TRBV6-6,TRBD1,TRBJ2-7,TGTGCCTGCAGTTCCGGGACAGGGGGCTACGAGCAGTACTTC,CACSSGTGGYEQYF
many,TRBV13,NA,TRBJ1-6,TGTGCCAGCAGCTATTTTGCGGGGCAGGAGGTTTATAATTCACCCCTCCACTTT,CASSYFAGQEVYNSPLHF
many,TRBV6-2/TRBV6-3,NA,TRBJ1-5,TGTGCCAGCAGTTCCGGACGGTATAGCAATCAGCCCCAGCATTTT,CASSSGRYSNQPQHF
few,TRBV4-2,TRBD2,TRBJ2-1,TGTGCCAGCAGCCGGGATTCGCCGGCGGGGGGGCTCTACAATGAGCAGTTCTTC,CASSRDSPAGGLYNEQFF
many,TRBV11-2,NA,TRBJ2-1,TGTGCCAGCAGCTTAGTAGGGGGGGCCCGCCCCGTGTTCTTC,CASSLVGGARPVFF
many,TRBV10-3,NA,TRBJ2-7,TGTGCCATCACCAGTGCGAACGCCTACGAGCAGTACTTC,CAITSANAYEQYF
many,TRBV6-2/TRBV6-3,TRBD2,TRBJ2-5,TGTGCCAGCAGTTGGGTAGCGGGGGGGGACACTGGAGGAGAGACCCAGTACTTC,CASSWVAGGDTGGETQYF
NA,TRBV6-2/TRBV6-3,NA,TRBJ1-1,TGTGCCAGCAGTTACACCTCTAAGAACACTGAAGCTCTCTTT,CASSYTSKNTEALF
many,TRBV7-3,NA,TRBJ2-1,TGTGCCAGCGGCATCGACAGCTACAATGAGCAGTTCTTC,CASGIDSYNEQFF
many,TRBV12-3/TRBV12-4,TRBD2,TRBJ2-5,TGTGCCAGCAGCATAACCTACGGACCACTAGCGGGAGGGAAGGAGACCCAGTACTTC,CASSITYGPLAGGKETQYF
NA,TRBV4-1,NA,TRBJ1-1,TGCGCCAGCAGCCAAGTAATAGTTAGGGGGTTGACGGGGTACACTGAAGCTTTCTTT,CASSQVIVRGLTGYTEAFF
many,TRBV6-2/TRBV6-3,NA,TRBJ2-7,TGTGCCAGCAGTTACTCGAGGCTCCGAGGCTCCTACGAGCAGTACTTC,CASSYSRLRGSYEQYF
many,TRBV12-3/TRBV12-4,NA,TRBJ1-1,TGTGCCAGCAGCTCCTTGGACGGTGAAGCTTTCTTT,CASSSLDGEAFF
many,TRBV4-3,TRBD2,TRBJ2-2,TGCGCCAGCAGCCTCGGACTAGCGGGCTCGGCCGGGGAGCTGTTTTTT,CASSLGLAGSAGELFF
NA,TRBV28,NA,TRBJ2-3,TGTGCCAGCAGTCCCGAGGTCCCAACCGATACGCAGTATTTT,CASSPEVPTDTQYF
NA,TRBV12-5,TRBD2,TRBJ2-1,TGTGCTAGTGGCCTGGTGAGTCGCCTAGCGGGAACCTACAATGAGCAGTTCTTC,CASGLVSRLAGTYNEQFF
many,TRBV13,NA,TRBJ1-1,TGTGCCAGCAGCCTAGGAGTCGGAGAAGCTTTCTTT,CASSLGVGEAFF